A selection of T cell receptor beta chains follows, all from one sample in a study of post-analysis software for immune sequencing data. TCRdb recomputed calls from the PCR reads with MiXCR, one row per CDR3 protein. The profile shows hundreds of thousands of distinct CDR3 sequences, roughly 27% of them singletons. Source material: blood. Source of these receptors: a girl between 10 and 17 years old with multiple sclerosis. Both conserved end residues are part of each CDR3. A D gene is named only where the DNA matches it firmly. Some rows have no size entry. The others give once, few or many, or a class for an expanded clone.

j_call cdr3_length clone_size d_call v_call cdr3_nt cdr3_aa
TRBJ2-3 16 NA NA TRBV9 TGTGCCAGCAGCGTAGCGAACCAGGCCGGGCTCAATACGCAGTATTTT CASSVANQAGLNTQYF
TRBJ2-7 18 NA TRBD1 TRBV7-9 TGTACCAGCAGCCCGGGACAGGGGTCATCACGTGCACCCTACGAGCAGTACTTC CTSSPGQGSSRAPYEQYF
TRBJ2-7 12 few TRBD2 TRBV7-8 TGTGCCAGCAGCCCGGGGGGGGTCGAGCAGTACTTC CASSPGGVEQYF
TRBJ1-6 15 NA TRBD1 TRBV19 TGCGCCAGTAGTATAGAGGACAGGCGGAATTCACCCCTCCACTTT CASSIEDRRNSPLHF
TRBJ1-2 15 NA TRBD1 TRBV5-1 TGCGCCAGCAGCCGGGATGGACAGGGACTAAGTGGCTACACCTTC CASSRDGQGLSGYTF
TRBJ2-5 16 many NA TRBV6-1 TGTGCCAGCAGTGGGTTCGCCAGGGGGGTTGAAGAGACCCAGTACTTC CASSGFARGVEETQYF
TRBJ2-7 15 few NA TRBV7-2 TGTGCCAGCAGCCCAGGGACACCAAACTCCTACGAGCAGTACTTC CASSPGTPNSYEQYF
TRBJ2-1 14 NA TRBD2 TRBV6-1 TGTGCCAGCAGGGGGGGGACTCGCCGCAATGAGCAGTTCTTC CASRGGTRRNEQFF
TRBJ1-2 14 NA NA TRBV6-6 TGTGCCAGCAGTTGGGACACCTCGAGGGGTGGCTACACCTTC CASSWDTSRGGYTF
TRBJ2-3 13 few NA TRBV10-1 TGCGCCGGCAGTGAGGGCTGGGGAGATACGCAGTATTTT CAGSEGWGDTQYF
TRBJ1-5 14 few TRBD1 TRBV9 TGTGCCAGCAGCCGGACAGGGGTCGGGCAGCCCCAGCATTTT CASSRTGVGQPQHF
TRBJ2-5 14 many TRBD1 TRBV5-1 TGCGCCAGCAGCTCGGGACAGGGTAAAGAGACCCAGTACTTC CASSSGQGKETQYF
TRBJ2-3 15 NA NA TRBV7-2 TGTGCCAGCACCCTGGGTACGGGGGTGGGGGTTACGCAGTATTTT CASTLGTGVGVTQYF
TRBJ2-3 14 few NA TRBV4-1 TGCGCCAGCAGCCAAGACGGATCCGTGGATACGCAGTATTTT CASSQDGSVDTQYF
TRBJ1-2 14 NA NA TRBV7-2 TGTGCCAGCAGCTTATTGCGGGGGCTACATGGCTACACCTTC CASSLLRGLHGYTF
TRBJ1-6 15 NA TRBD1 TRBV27 TGTGCCAGCAGCCCAGGGGGGTTCGTCAATTCACCCCTCCACTTT CASSPGGFVNSPLHF
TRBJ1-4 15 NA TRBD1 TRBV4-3 TGCGCCAGCGGAGACCAGGGGGCGCGTTCTGAAAAACTGTTTTTT CASGDQGARSEKLFF
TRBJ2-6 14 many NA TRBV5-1 TGCGCCAGCAGCTCCCAGGCTCAGGCCAACGTCCTGACTTTC CASSSQAQANVLTF
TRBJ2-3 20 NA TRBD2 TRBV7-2 TGTGCCAGCAGCTTACGGGTCCCGGGACTAGCGGGTGGACGCACAGATACGCAGTATTTT CASSLRVPGLAGGRTDTQYF
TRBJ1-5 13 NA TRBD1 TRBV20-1 TGCACCGGGGAGGGGACAGATAATCAGCCCCAGCATTTT CTGEGTDNQPQHF
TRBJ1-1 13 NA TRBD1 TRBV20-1 TGCAGTGCTAGAGGACAGGGGGGTAGTGAAGCTTTCTTT CSARGQGGSEAFF
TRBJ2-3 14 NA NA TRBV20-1 TGCAGTGCTATGGTCCCAGGGCTCACAGATACGCAGTATTTT CSAMVPGLTDTQYF
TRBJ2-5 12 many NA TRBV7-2 TGTGCCAGCAGCCCCACGTCCGAGACCCAGTACTTC CASSPTSETQYF
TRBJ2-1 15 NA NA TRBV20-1 TGCAGTGCTGGCGAAACGGGTACGGCCTACAATGAGCAGTTCTTC CSAGETGTAYNEQFF
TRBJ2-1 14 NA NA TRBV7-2 TGTGCCAGCAGCCTACCTTTGAGGTTCCATGAGCAGTTCTTC CASSLPLRFHEQFF
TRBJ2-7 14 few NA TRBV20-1 TGCAGTGCTGTCAAGACAGTAAGCTCCTACGAGCAGTACTTC CSAVKTVSSYEQYF
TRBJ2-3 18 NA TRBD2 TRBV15 TGTGCCACCAGCAGAGATCTCGGGCTAGCGGTTTCCACAGATACGCAGTATTTT CATSRDLGLAVSTDTQYF
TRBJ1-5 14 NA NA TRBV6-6 TGTGCCAGCAGTCTCCCTCTCCCCAGTCAGCCCCAGCATTTT CASSLPLPSQPQHF
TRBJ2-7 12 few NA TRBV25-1 TGTGCCAGCAGTGCGGGGGACGACGAGCAGTACTTC CASSAGDDEQYF
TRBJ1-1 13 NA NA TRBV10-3 TGTGCCATCAGTGAGGTCGGGGGGGCTGAAGCTTTCTTT CAISEVGGAEAFF
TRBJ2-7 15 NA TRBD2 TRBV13 TGTGCCAGCAGCCAAGGGACTAGCGGTCCCTACGAGCAGTACTTC CASSQGTSGPYEQYF
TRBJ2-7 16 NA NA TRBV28 TGTGCCAGCAGGAACCAAGGAAGCGGGCGCTCCTACGAGCAGTACTTC CASRNQGSGRSYEQYF
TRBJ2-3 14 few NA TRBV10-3 TGTGCCATCAGTGAGTCGACGGGTGGAGATACGCAGTATTTT CAISESTGGDTQYF
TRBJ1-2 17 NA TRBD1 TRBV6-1 TGTGCCAGCAGCGCCCTAACCTCGACAGGGGGTAACTATGGCTACACCTTC CASSALTSTGGNYGYTF
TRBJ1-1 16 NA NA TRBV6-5 TGTGCCAGCAGATATAGACCGTTTTCTATGAACACTGAAGCTTTCTTT CASRYRPFSMNTEAFF
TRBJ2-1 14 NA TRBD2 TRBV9 TGTGCCAGCAGCGTCGGGACTAGCGGGACTCGGCAGTTCTTC CASSVGTSGTRQFF
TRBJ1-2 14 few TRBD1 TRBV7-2 TGTGCCAGCAGCTCCGTGGGACAGATCTATGGCTACACCTTC CASSSVGQIYGYTF
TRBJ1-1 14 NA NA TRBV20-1 TGCAGTGCTCCCCGGGGAGGGTGGGACACTGAAGCTTTCTTT CSAPRGGWDTEAFF